A selection of T cell receptor beta chains follows, all from one sample in a study of blood T cell repertoires in COVID-19. Clones were sequenced by immunoSEQ multiplex PCR, and TCRdb holds only the in-frame ones, with some missing. The profile covers about 130,000 clones, with about four fifths appearing a single time and 35% to 40% taken by the ten largest. The material sequenced was peripheral blood. These receptors originate from a middle-aged man with active or convalescent COVID-19. The conserved cysteine and the conserved F or W are not part of the CDR3 here. D genes are given only for firm matches.

v_call	d_call	cdr3_aa
TRBV10-3	TRBD1	ASVDRANTGELF
TRBV6-5	TRBD1	ASSYRGQGAVNEQF
TRBV11-3	NA	ASSLAEGRGGAF
TRBV19	NA	ASSIPQGNQPQH
TRBV5-4	NA	ASSLYHTDTQY
TRBV30	TRBD1	AWSLRTGGEQF
TRBV5-1	NA	ASSFGGPESFHEQY
TRBV7-9	TRBD2	ASSSTSGRNEQY
TRBV14	TRBD1	ASSHWTGVTGELF
TRBV30	NA	AWDPGDTEAF
TRBV15	NA	ATSRDDFSTPEAF
TRBV12-3/TRBV12-4	NA	ASSSDSRSEAF
TRBV28	TRBD1	ASSTRQGLKNIQY
TRBV15	NA	ATSRGSQTTEAF
TRBV7-2	TRBD1	ASNHPGQPKGSPLH
TRBV5-1	TRBD1	ASSGGTGGNQPQH
TRBV5-1	NA	ASSLGGRTGELF
TRBV13	NA	ASRYLPGNTGELF
TRBV5-1	TRBD1	ASSPVTGQNTEAF
TRBV7-6	NA	ASSQAYGYT
TRBV10-3	TRBD1	AISESRQGDGYT
TRBV6-5	NA	ASSYDLSQPQH
TRBV28	NA	ASSFPPNYSNQPQH
TRBV20-1	NA	SVRNGDTQY
TRBV19	TRBD1	ATSPRQGAGEAF
TRBV5-1	TRBD2	ASSLVLAGALGTDTQY
TRBV19	NA	ASSILVGKVSANTEAF
TRBV5-6	TRBD1	ASSPEAGQGSSYEQY
TRBV30	TRBD1	AYSPGQGGYEQY
TRBV14	TRBD2	ASSRLAGGYSEQF
TRBV27	NA	ASSSDTSYEQY
TRBV7-9	NA	ASSLDRGPQH
TRBV5-1	NA	ASSLEGGGEKLF
TRBV12-3/TRBV12-4	NA	ASRGQSTDTQY
TRBV30	NA	AWSSPGLQMNTEAF
TRBV5-6	TRBD1	ASSGGSDRVGVINSPLH
TRBV30	NA	AMGQPSTNEKLF
TRBV3-1/TRBV3-2	TRBD2	ASSQVAGGSDEQF
TRBV24-1	TRBD1	ATSDGAGGPETQY
TRBV27	NA	ASSRDGTLTNEKLF
TRBV5-6	NA	ASSTRRGSEQF
TRBV5-1	NA	ASSLGQASTEAF
TRBV5-4	NA	ASSPTYSDSPLH
TRBV4-3	NA	ASSQDLATDEQF
TRBV29-1	TRBD1	SVEGTGALTEAF
TRBV9	TRBD1	ASSKTGGDYGYT
TRBV10-3	NA	AMGTERNQPQH
TRBV27	NA	ASSPPGKGNYGYT
TRBV5-1	NA	ASSLDLSGANVLT
TRBV5-4	TRBD1	ASSLDRGTMNTEAF